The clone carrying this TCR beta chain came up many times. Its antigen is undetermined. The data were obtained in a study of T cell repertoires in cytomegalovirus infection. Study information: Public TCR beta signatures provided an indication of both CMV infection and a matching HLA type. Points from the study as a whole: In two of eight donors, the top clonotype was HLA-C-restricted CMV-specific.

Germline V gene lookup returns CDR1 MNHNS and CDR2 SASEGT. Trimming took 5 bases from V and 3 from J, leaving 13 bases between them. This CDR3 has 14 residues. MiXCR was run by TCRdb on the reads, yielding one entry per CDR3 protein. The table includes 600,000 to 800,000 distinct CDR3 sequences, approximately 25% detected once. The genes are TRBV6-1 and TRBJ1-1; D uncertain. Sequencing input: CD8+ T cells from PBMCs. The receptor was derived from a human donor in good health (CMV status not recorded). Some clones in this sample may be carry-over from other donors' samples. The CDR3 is CASSLYELDTEAFF. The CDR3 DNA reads TGTGCCAGCAGTTTATACGAGCTTGACACTGAAGCTTTCTTT.